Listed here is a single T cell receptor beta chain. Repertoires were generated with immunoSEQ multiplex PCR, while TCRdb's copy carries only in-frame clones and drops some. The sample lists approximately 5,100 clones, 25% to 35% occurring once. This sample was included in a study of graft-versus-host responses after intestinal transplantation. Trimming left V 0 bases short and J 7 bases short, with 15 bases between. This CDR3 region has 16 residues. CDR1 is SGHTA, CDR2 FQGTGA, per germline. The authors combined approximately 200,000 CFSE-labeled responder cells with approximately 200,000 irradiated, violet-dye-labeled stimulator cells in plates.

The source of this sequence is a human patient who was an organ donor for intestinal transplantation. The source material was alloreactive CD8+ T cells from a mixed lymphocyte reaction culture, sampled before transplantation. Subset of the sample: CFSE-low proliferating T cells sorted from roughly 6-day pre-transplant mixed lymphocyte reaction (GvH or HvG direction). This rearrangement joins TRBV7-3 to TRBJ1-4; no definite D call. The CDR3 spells CASSLTVGGCFEKLFF. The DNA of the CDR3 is TGTGCCAGCAGCTTAACGGTGGGAGGGTGTTTTGAAAAACTGTTTTTT.